This passage covers 7 T cell receptor beta chains from one sample sequenced in a study of T cell responses to AZD1222 COVID-19 vaccine. The assay was immunoSEQ multiplex PCR, and TCRdb's table has in-frame clones only and misses some. The sample records around 150,000 clones, around 94% being singletons. The sample in question was peripheral blood, obtained on day 0 of AZD1222 vaccination. Receptor source: an adult in good health.

The chain joins TRBV20-1 to TRBJ1-2, with D maybe TRBD1 (5 bases). Germline V gene data show CDR1 as DFQATT and CDR2 as SNEGSKA (reference sequence). The CDR3 contains 11 residues. The germline V and J ends were trimmed by 6 bases and 3 bases, with 8 bases remaining between them. CDR3 sequence (DNA): TGCAGTGCACGCAGGGACTATGGCTACACCTTC. This codes for CSARRDYGYTF.

The chain carries TRBV5-6 and TRBJ2-7; 12 bases agree with TRBD1. V lost 7 bases, J lost 4 bases, and 6 bases stayed unmatched. The CDR3 contains 14 residues. Germline V gene data show CDR1 as SGHDT and CDR2 as YYEEEE. CDR3 sequence reads: CASGPGQGAYEQYV. In DNA, the CDR3 is TGTGCCAGCGGTCCGGGACAGGGGGCGTACGAGCAGTACGTC.

CDR3 DNA sequence: TGTGCCATACCCTTGGCCAGGGAAAACACTGAAGCTTTCTTT. Its translation is CAIPLARENTEAFF. J is TRBJ1-1 and V is TRBV19; maybe TRBD1 (5 bases). The CDR3 runs to 14 residues. The V and J ends lost 10 bases and 2 bases respectively, with 17 bases between them. The germline gives CDR1 LNHDA, CDR2 SQIVND (reference sequence).

This clone has just one count. The chain is built from TRBV3-1 (or the pseudogene TRBV3-2) and TRBJ2-1; D is possibly TRBD2 (5 bases). There are 13 residues in the CDR3. Trimming left V 1 base short and J 10 bases short, with 11 bases between. CDR1 is LGHDT and CDR2 is YNNKEL in the germline V gene (reference sequence). CDR3 sequence (DNA): TGTGCCAGCAGCCAAGGGACTTACGGGGAGCAGTTCTTC. The encoded protein is CASSQGTYGEQFF.

J is TRBJ1-1 and V is TRBV29-1, with TRBD1 identical over 9 bases. The CDR3 is 17 amino acids. Germline-derived CDR1 and CDR2 are SQVTM and ANQGSEA. The junction had 9 bases not matched to a gene; V was cut back by 0 bases and J by 1 base. CDR3 sequence (DNA): TGCAGCGTTGAAGATTGGGCCGGGACAGGGCGGAACACTGAAGCTTTCTTT. It specifies CSVEDWAGTGRNTEAFF.

The chain is built from TRBV28 and TRBJ1-2; D gene ambiguous. CDR3 length equals 11 residues. Germline V gives CDR1 MDHEN, CDR2 SYDVKM. V dropped 8 bases and J dropped 3 bases, with 7 bases sitting between them. CDR3 sequence reads: CASSDYYGYTF. The DNA of the CDR3 is TGTGCCAGCTCGGATTACTATGGCTACACCTTC.

The J gene is TRBJ2-7, the V gene TRBV28; tentative D call: TRBD2 (5 bases). The V gene's germline CDR1 is MDHEN and CDR2 SYDVKM. V lost 7 bases and J 3 bases, leaving 16 bases between the germline ends. This CDR3 region has 14 residues. The chain's CDR3 is CASTSPGRGYEQYV. The CDR3 DNA follows: TGTGCCAGCACCTCACCGGGCCGGGGCTACGAGCAGTACGTC.